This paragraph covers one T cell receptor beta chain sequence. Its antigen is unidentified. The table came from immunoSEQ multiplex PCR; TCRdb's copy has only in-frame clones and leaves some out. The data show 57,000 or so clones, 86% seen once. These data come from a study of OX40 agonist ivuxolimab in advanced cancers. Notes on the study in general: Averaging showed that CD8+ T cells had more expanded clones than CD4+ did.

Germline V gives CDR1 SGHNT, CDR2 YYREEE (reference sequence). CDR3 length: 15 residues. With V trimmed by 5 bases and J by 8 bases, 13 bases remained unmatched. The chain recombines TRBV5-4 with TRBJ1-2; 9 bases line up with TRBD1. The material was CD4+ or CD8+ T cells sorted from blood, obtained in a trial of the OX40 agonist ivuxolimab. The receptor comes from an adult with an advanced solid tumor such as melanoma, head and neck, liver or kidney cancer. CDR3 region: CASSIPGQGIWGYTF. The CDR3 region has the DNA TGTGCCAGCAGTATACCGGGACAGGGAATTTGGGGCTACACCTTC.